This T cell receptor (beta chain) was recorded in a study of T cells expressing NK-cell markers. On the study more broadly: Of eight sequenced donors, seven were HCMV-seropositive and one HCMV-seronegative.

TCRdb reprocessed the 5' RACE reads and reports one entry per CDR3 protein, with no DNA. Recorded for this sample: 250,000 or so distinct CDR3 sequences. The CDR3 is made up of 14 amino acids. From germline, CDR1 is LGHNA and CDR2 YSLEER. Study-level points and caveats: Expanded clones of NKG2C+ T cells had an unclear HCMV specificity. More than 5 of the donors carried dominant NKG2C+ clonotypes that took up roughly 1.0-8% of their CD8+ T cells. There were a few donors in whom these clonotypes also led the CD3+CD56-NKG2C+ fraction.

Worth noting for this clonotype: Its specificity is unknown.

The chain employs TRBV4-3 and TRBJ1-6; TCRdb lists TRBD1, though no DNA is available to test this call. The receptor comes from a woman aged 18 to 75 in good health. The sequencing input was blood T cells: a sorted CD56 or NKG2C T cell subset, CD4+ or CD8+ T cells, or bulk PBMC T cells (not recorded which). The chain's CDR3 is CASSQGGPTSPLHF.